This TCR beta chain stems from a study of human T cells and chemical hapten exposure. Time point in this sample: pre-sensitization, week 0. As to treatment: therapeutic diphenylcyclopropenone sensitization with weekly scalp DPC. TCRdb re-called the RACE reads through MiXCR, storing one row per CDR3 protein. Found here are a few hundred thousand distinct CDR3 sequences, 7.5% to 9% of them singletons; the top ten hold 2.3%. The V segment lost 1 base and the J segment 3 bases; nucleotides outside the gene matches: 19. CDR3 length equals 21 residues. Germline CDR1 reads DFQATT; CDR2 reads SNEGSKA (reference sequence).

The chain uses TRBV20-1 and TRBJ1-3; 12 bases map to TRBD1. The receptor was derived from a woman aged 40 to 49 with alopecia areata. Some clones in this sample may be carry-over from other donors' samples. The sequences come from whole blood, collected in connection with sensitization to the hapten diphenylcyclopropenone (DPC). CDR3 DNA: TGCAGTGCTAGAGGGCCTTACTCGCGGGACAGGGGGCGCTCCCGTGGAAACACCATATATTTT. It codes for CSARGPYSRDRGRSRGNTIYF.